This T cell receptor (beta chain) is from a study of long-term antiretroviral therapy in people with HIV. Survey-level resolution applied to immunoSEQ assay v3.0. About 35,000-55,000 T-cell genomes per sample were the sequencing target. Some clones are missing from TCRdb's copy, which holds only in-frame ones; the method was immunoSEQ multiplex PCR. The sample has roughly 20,000 clones, around four fifths seen once. This clone was detected once. People in the study who had HIV all got their treatment in the United States. The CDR3 totals 21 residues. Germline V gives CDR1 SGHRS, CDR2 YFSETQ. V dropped 3 bases and J dropped 0; count of bases not matched to a gene: 17.

Sequencing used unsorted PBMCs, obtained about 4 years after starting antiretroviral therapy. V usage is TRBV5-1 and J usage is TRBJ2-3; 12 bases map to TRBD2. This receptor was identified in a man younger than 35 with HIV. Here the CDR3 reads CASSSQPQTSLAGGSTDTQYF. CDR3 DNA sequence: TGCGCCAGCAGCTCCCAACCCCAAACTTCACTAGCGGGGGGAAGCACAGATACGCAGTATTTT.